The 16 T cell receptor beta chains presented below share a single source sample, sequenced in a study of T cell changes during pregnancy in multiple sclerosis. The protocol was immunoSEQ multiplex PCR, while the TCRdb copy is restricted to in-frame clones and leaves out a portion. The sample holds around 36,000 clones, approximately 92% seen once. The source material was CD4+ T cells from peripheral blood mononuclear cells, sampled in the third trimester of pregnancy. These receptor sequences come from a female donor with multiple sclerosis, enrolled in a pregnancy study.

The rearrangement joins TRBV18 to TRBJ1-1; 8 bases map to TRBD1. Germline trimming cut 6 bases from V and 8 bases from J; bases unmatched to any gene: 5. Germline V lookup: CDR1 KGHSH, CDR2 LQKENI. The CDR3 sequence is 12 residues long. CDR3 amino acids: CASSMDRAEAFF. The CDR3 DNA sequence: TGTGCCAGCTCGATGGACAGGGCGGAAGCTTTCTTT.

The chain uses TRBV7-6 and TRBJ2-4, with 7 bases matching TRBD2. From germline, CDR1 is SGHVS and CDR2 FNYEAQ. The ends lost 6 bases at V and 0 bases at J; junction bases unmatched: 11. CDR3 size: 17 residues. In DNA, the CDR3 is TGTGCCAGCAGTGGGGGGAGGGTTCGGGGAGCCAAAAACATTCAGTACTTC. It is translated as CASSGGRVRGAKNIQYF.

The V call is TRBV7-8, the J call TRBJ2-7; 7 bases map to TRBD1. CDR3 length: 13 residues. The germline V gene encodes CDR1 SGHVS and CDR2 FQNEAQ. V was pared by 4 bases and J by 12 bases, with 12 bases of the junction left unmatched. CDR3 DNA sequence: TGTGCCAGCAGCTCAGAACCCGCCGGGACAGCGTACTTC. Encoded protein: CASSSEPAGTAYF.

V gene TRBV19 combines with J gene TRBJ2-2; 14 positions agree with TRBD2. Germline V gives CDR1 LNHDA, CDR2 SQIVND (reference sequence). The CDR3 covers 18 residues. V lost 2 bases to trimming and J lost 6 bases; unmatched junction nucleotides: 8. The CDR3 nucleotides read TGTGCCAGTAGTATATTAAGGTGGGGACTAGCGGGAGCCGGGGAGCTGTTTTTT. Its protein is CASSILRWGLAGAGELFF. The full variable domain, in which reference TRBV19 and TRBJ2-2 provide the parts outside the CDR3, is DGGITQSPKYLFRKEGQNVTLSCEQNLNHDAMYWYRQDPGQGLRLIYYSQIVNDFQKGDIAEGYSVSREKKESFPLTVTSAQKNPTAFYLCASSILRWGLAGAGELFFGEGSRLTVL.

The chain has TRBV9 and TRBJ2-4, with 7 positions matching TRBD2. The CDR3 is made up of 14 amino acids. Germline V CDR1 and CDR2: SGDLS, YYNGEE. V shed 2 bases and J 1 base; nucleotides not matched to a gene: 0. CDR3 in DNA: TGTGCCAGCAGCGTGGGGGGGGCCAAAAACATTCAGTACTTC. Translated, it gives CASSVGGAKNIQYF.

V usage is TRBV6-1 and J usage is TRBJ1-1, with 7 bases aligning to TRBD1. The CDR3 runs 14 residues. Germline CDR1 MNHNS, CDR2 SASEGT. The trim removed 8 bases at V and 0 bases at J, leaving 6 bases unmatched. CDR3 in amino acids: CASLGQEVNTEAFF. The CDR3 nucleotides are TGTGCCAGCCTAGGACAGGAGGTGAACACTGAAGCTTTCTTT.

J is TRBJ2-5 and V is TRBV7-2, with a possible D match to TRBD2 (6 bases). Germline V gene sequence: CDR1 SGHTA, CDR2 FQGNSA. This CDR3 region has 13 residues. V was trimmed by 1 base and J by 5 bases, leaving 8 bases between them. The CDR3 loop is CASSLGGGETQYF. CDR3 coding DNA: TGTGCCAGCAGCTTAGGTGGGGGGGAGACCCAGTACTTC.

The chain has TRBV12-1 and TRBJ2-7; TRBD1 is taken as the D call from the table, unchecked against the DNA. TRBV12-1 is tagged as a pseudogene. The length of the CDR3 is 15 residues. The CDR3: CASSYTPGQDYEQYF. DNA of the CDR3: TGTGCCAGCAGCTATACTCCGGGACAGGACTACGAGCAGTACTTC.

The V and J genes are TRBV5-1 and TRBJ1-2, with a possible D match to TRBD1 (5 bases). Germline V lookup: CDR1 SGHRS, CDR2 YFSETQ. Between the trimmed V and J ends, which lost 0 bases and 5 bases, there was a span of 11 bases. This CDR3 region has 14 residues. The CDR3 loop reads CASSLAQGGYGYTF. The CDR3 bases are TGCGCCAGCAGCTTGGCCCAGGGAGGGTATGGCTACACCTTC.

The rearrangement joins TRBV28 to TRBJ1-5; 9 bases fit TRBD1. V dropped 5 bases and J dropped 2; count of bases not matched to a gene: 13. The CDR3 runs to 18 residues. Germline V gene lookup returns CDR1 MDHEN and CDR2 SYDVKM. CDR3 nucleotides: TGTGCCAGCAGTCGTCCCGGGACAGGGAAAAACGGCAATCAGCCCCAGCATTTT. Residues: CASSRPGTGKNGNQPQHF.

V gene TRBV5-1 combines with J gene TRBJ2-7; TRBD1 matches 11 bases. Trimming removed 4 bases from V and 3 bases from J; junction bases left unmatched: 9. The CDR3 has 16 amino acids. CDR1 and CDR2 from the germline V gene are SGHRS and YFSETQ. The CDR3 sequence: CASSSRRDRGSYEQYF. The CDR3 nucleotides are TGCGCCAGCAGCAGCCGCCGGGACAGGGGGAGCTACGAGCAGTACTTC.

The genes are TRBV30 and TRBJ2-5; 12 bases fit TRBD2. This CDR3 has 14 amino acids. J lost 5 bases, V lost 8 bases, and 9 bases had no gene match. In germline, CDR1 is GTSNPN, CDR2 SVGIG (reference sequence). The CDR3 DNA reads TGTGCCCGGGCGACTAGCGGGAGTTTGGAGACCCAGTACTTC. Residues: CARATSGSLETQYF.

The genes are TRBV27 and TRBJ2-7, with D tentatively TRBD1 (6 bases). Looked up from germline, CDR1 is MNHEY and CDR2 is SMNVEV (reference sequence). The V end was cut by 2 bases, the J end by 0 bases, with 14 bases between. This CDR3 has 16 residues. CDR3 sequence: CASSLPYRAFSYEQYF. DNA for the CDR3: TGTGCCAGCAGTTTACCATACAGGGCTTTCTCCTACGAGCAGTACTTC.

The CDR3 reads CASSATGLPGNTIYF. In DNA form, the CDR3 reads TGTGCCAGCAGTGCCACAGGGCTCCCTGGAAACACCATATATTTT. The V call is TRBV27, the J call TRBJ1-3, with D tentatively TRBD1 (6 bases). The CDR3 has 15 residues. Trimming shortened V by 5 bases and J by 2 bases, and 13 bases separated the two germline ends. Germline V gives CDR1 MNHEY, CDR2 SMNVEV (reference sequence).

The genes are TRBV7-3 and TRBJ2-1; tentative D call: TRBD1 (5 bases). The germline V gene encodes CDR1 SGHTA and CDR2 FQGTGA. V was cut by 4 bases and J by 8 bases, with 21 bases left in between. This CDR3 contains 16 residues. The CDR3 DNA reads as TGTGCCAGCAGCTCAAGGACGAGGCCGCCCAGGGATGAGCAGTTCTTC. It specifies CASSSRTRPPRDEQFF.

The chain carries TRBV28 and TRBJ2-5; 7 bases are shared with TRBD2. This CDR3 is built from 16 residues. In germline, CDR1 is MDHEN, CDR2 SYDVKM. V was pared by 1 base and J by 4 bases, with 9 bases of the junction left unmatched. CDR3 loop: CASSLSWTRARETQYF. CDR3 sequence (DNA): TGTGCCAGCAGTTTATCCTGGACTAGGGCGAGAGAGACCCAGTACTTC.